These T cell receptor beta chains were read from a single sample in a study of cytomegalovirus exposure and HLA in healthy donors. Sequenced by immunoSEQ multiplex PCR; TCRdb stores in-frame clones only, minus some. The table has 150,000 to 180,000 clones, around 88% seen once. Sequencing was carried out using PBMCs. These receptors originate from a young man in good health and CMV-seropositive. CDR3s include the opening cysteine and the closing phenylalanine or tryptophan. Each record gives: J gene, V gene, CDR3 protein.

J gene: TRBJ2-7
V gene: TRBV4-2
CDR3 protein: CASSQGAGPEQYF

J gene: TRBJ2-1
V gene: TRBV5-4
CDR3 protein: CASSSGTPRGNEQFF

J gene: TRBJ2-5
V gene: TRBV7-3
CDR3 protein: CASSLTGTGKETQYF

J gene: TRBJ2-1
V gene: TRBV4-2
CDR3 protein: CASSQAGLAGDLEQFF

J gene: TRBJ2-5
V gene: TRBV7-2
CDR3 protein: CASSLWAGEMRETQYF

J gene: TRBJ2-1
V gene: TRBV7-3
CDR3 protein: CASSTGLAGGSEQFF

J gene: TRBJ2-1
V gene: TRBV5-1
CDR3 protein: CASSLFASGSSYNEQFF

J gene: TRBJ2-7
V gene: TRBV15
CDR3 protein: CATSRPPGYEQYF

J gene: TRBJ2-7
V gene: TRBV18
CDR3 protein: CASSPNPTNGQGWDEQYF

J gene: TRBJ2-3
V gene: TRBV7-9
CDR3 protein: CASSFRTTSGGADTQYF

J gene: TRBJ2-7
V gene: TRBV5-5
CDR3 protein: CASSLRGGGSYEQYF

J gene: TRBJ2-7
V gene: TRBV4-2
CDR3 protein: CASSPRTFYEQYF

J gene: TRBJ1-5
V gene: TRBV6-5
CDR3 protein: CASRNRAGVQPQHF

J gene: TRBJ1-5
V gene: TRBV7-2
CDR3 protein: CASSLAQGQPQHF

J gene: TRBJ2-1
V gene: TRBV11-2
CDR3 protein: CASSFGSGGSNEQFF

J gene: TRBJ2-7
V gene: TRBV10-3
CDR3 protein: CAISQSGTLIPEQYF

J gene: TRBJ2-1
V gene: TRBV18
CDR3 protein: CASSPWDRDYNEQFF

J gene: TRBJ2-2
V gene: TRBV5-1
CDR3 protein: CASSSTSGVNTGELFF

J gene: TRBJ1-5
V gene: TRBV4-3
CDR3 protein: CASSLSWGDSNQPQHF

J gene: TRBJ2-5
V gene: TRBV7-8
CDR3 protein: CASSLGGPRQETQYF

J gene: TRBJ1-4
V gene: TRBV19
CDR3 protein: CASSRPGTGGRNEKLFF

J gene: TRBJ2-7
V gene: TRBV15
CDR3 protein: CATSRIDFSYEQYF

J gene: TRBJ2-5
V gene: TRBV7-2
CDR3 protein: CASSPTRWGLETQYF

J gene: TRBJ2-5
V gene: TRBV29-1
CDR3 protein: CSLLQGETQYF

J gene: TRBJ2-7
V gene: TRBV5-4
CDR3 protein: CASSFTSGSYEQYF

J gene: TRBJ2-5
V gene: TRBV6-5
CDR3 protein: CASTDTSEWETQYF

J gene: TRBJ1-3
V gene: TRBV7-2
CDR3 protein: CASRPTGAGNTIYF

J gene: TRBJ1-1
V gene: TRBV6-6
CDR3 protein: CASRLQRQMNTEAFF

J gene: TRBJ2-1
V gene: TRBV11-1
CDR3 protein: CASSWVQGNSYNEQFF

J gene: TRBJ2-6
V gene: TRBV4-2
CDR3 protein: CARRGGHAAWSGANVLTF

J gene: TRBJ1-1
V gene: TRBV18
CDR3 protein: CASSPRRGGDTEAFF

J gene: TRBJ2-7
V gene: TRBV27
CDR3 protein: CASTPTSGPYEQYF

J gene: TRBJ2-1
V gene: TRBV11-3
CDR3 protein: CASSGWTSGFEQFF

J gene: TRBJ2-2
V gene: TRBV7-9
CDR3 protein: CASREGTSDGELFF

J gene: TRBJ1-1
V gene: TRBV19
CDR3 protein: CASGGIYMNTEAFF

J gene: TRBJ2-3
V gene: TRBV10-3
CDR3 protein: CAISLVAGITDTQYF

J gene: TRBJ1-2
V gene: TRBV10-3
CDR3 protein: CAISENGGRYGYTF

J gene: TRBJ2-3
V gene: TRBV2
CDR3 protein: CASNTLGLAGVRDTQYF

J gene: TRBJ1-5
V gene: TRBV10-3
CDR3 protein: CAISEGQEMGNQPQHF

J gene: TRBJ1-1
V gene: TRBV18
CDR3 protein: CASSPRQEGEAFF

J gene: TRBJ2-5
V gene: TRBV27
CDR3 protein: CASSSTPGLAVQETQYF

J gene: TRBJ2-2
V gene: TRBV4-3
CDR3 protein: CASSQDQRGARHTGELFF

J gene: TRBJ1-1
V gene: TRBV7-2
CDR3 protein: CASRGQAANTEAFF

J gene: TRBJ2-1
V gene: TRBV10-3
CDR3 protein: CAISGSGGAYEQFF

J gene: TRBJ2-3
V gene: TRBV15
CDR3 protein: CATSRGTRTDTQYF

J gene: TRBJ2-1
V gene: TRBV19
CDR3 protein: CASSIAAGGNFNEQFF

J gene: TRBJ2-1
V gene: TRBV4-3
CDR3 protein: CASSQSPSGGNNEQFF

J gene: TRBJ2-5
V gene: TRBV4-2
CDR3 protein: CASSQDLGGGAETQYF

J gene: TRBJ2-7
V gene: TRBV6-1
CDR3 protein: CASSEPPRRQGYEQYF

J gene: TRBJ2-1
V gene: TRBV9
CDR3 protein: CASSPHNQVHNEQFF

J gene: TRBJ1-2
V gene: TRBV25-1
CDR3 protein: CASSGIPGYGYTF

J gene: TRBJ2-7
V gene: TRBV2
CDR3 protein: CASNWRDRGVEQYF

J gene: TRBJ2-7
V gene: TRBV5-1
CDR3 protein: CASSLADLAYEQYF

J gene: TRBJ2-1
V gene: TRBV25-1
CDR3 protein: CASSVYGSTYNEQFF

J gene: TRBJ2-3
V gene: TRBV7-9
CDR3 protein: CASSLGLSTDTQYF